This is a list of T cell receptor beta chains from one sample in a study of blood T cell repertoires in COVID-19. Sequencing used immunoSEQ multiplex PCR; TCRdb keeps in-frame clones, though not all of them. There are more than 150,000 clones in the sample; around 80% occur only once, and 13% to 15% lies in the top ten. The sample comprised peripheral blood. The receptors were gathered from a man between 25 and 39 years old with active or convalescent COVID-19. Each CDR3 is given with its conserved first and last residue. D genes are given only for firm matches. Not every row has a clone size; where given, it reads once, few, many or a size class.

abundance	v_gene	d_gene	j_gene	CDR3aa	CDR3nt
-	TRBV5-6	TRBD1	TRBJ1-1	CASSRGQGNTEAFF	TGTGCCAGCAGCCGGGGACAGGGGAACACTGAAGCTTTCTTT
-	TRBV4-1	TRBD2	TRBJ2-5	CASSQVAGAARETQYF	TGCGCCAGCAGCCAAGTAGCGGGAGCCGCCCGAGAGACCCAGTACTTC
few	TRBV7-9	-	TRBJ2-2	CASSLEGTGELFF	TGTGCCAGCAGCCTTGAGGGCACCGGGGAGCTGTTTTTT
-	TRBV11-2	-	TRBJ2-1	CASSLAGDPYNEQFF	TGTGCCAGCAGCTTAGCAGGGGACCCCTACAATGAGCAGTTCTTC
few	TRBV5-1	TRBD1	TRBJ1-4	CASSLIRDRRLTNEKLFF	TGCGCCAGCAGCTTGATACGGGACAGGAGGTTAACTAATGAAAAACTGTTTTTT
once	TRBV30	-	TRBJ1-3	CAWSVGGISGNTIYF	TGTGCCTGGAGTGTAGGGGGTATCTCTGGAAACACCATATATTTT
-	TRBV9	-	TRBJ1-1	CASRVAGKNTEAFF	TGTGCCAGCAGGGTTGCGGGCAAGAACACTGAAGCTTTCTTT
-	TRBV30	-	TRBJ1-5	CAWSVTYNQPQHF	TGTGCCTGGAGTGTAACTTACAATCAGCCCCAGCATTTT
-	TRBV5-1	TRBD1	TRBJ2-1	CASSTGTGGGNEQFF	TGCGCCAGCAGCACCGGGACAGGGGGTGGTAATGAGCAGTTCTTC
few	TRBV30	TRBD1	TRBJ1-2	CAWARQGAEGYTF	TGTGCCTGGGCTCGACAGGGGGCGGAAGGCTACACCTTC
-	TRBV21-1	-	TRBJ1-4	CASSTPRPGQGRATNEKLFF	TGTGCCAGCAGCACACCCCGCCCGGGACAGGGTAGAGCAACTAATGAAAAACTGTTTTTT
-	TRBV19	-	TRBJ1-1	CASSIGGAHTEAFF	TGTGCCAGTAGTATCGGGGGGGCTCACACTGAAGCTTTCTTT
-	TRBV30	-	TRBJ1-1	CAGGFGTEAFF	TGTGCCGGGGGGTTCGGCACTGAAGCTTTCTTT
-	TRBV6-6	-	TRBJ2-5	CASSYGTGLETQYF	TGTGCCAGCAGTTACGGCACGGGGTTAGAGACCCAGTACTTC
-	TRBV12-3/TRBV12-4	-	TRBJ1-3	CASRIRGANTIYF	TGTGCCAGCAGGATCAGGGGCGCCAACACCATATATTTT
-	TRBV7-9	-	TRBJ2-6	CASSPRTGRTSGANVLTF	TGTGCCAGCAGCCCCCGCACAGGGAGAACCTCTGGGGCCAACGTCCTGACTTTC
-	TRBV6-5	-	TRBJ2-4	CASITDAAEGNIQYF	TGTGCCAGCATTACAGATGCGGCCGAGGGAAACATTCAGTACTTC
-	TRBV4-1	-	TRBJ1-5	CASSQDRQSQPQHF	TGCGCCAGCAGCCAAGACAGACAGTCTCAGCCCCAGCATTTT
-	TRBV25-1	-	TRBJ2-1	CASSDGLAYSYNEQFF	TGTGCCAGCAGTGACGGGTTGGCATACTCCTACAATGAGCAGTTCTTC
-	TRBV2	TRBD2	TRBJ2-3	CASSDSLAGSSTDTQYF	TGTGCCAGCAGTGATAGCCTAGCGGGGTCGAGCACAGATACGCAGTATTTT
-	TRBV24-1	TRBD2	TRBJ2-5	CATSRTRTSGMGQETQYF	TGTGCCACCAGTCGAACCCGGACTAGCGGGATGGGTCAAGAGACCCAGTACTTC
-	TRBV27	TRBD1	TRBJ2-3	CASSLLDRGGTDTQYF	TGTGCCAGCAGTTTATTGGACAGGGGGGGGACAGATACGCAGTATTTT
-	TRBV7-2	-	TRBJ2-7	CASSPYGTSHEQYF	TGTGCCAGCAGCCCATACGGTACGAGCCACGAGCAGTACTTC
few	TRBV10-3	TRBD1	TRBJ2-1	CAISEGTGGAGTAVQFF	TGTGCCATCAGTGAGGGGACAGGGGGCGCGGGCACCGCGGTGCAGTTCTTC
-	TRBV28	-	TRBJ2-1	CASSFLNEQFF	TGTGCCAGCAGTTTCCTAAATGAGCAGTTCTTC
-	TRBV19	-	TRBJ1-5	CASSIDRMGGQPQHF	TGTGCCAGTAGTATAGATCGAATGGGAGGCCAGCCCCAGCATTTT
few	TRBV14	-	TRBJ1-1	CASSQGQAYMNTEAFF	TGTGCCAGCAGCCAAGGACAGGCCTACATGAACACTGAAGCTTTCTTT
-	TRBV28	TRBD1	TRBJ1-6	CASCATGTLGANSPLHF	TGTGCCAGCTGCGCGACAGGGACACTAGGTGCGAATTCACCCCTCCACTTT
once	TRBV10-3	-	TRBJ2-7	CAIGRQGRDEQYF	TGTGCCATCGGGAGACAGGGGAGGGACGAGCAGTACTTC
-	TRBV3-1/TRBV3-2	TRBD1	TRBJ2-5	CASSPRGRGETQYF	TGTGCCAGCAGCCCAAGGGGGCGCGGCGAGACCCAGTACTTC
-	TRBV5-1	-	TRBJ1-2	CASSRGDSPPGLFYGYTF	TGCGCCAGCAGCCGGGGGGACTCACCACCAGGACTTTTCTATGGCTACACCTTC
-	TRBV11-2	-	TRBJ2-1	CASSLDEAGGYEQFF	TGTGCCAGCAGCTTAGATGAAGCAGGCGGGTATGAGCAGTTCTTC
-	TRBV18	TRBD2	TRBJ2-7	CASSPIAGGATYEQYF	TGTGCCAGCTCACCAATCGCGGGAGGGGCCACCTACGAGCAGTACTTC
few	TRBV11-2	TRBD1	TRBJ1-3	CASSLVVGDRRVPGNTIYF	TGTGCCAGCAGCTTAGTAGTGGGGGACAGGCGGGTCCCTGGAAACACCATATATTTT
-	TRBV27	TRBD2	TRBJ2-2	CARGSGGATGELFF	TGTGCCAGAGGTAGCGGGGGAGCCACCGGGGAGCTGTTTTTT
-	TRBV30	-	TRBJ1-2	CAWNRIESVSIGYTF	TGTGCCTGGAACCGCATCGAGAGCGTCTCTATTGGCTACACCTTC
-	TRBV11-2	-	TRBJ2-1	CASSSGRGGINEQFF	TGTGCCAGCAGCTCGGGCCGCGGCGGGATCAATGAGCAGTTCTTC
-	TRBV7-2	-	TRBJ2-3	CASSPLARATDTQYF	TGTGCCAGCAGCCCGTTGGCGAGGGCGACAGATACGCAGTATTTT
-	TRBV30	-	TRBJ2-3	CAWSAGELGRDTQYF	TGTGCCTGGAGTGCAGGCGAGTTGGGGAGGGATACGCAGTATTTT
-	TRBV30	TRBD1	TRBJ1-2	CAWSALEGARGYTF	TGTGCCTGGAGTGCATTGGAGGGGGCGCGAGGCTACACCTTC
few	TRBV30	-	TRBJ1-1	CAWSVFSGLVTEAFF	TGTGCCTGGAGTGTATTTTCAGGGTTGGTTACTGAAGCTTTCTTT
-	TRBV6-5	TRBD2	TRBJ2-3	CASSLGLAASTDTQYF	TGTGCCAGCAGTTTGGGACTAGCGGCGAGCACAGATACGCAGTATTTT
-	TRBV25-1	-	TRBJ2-2	CASSRPQGGIVTGELFF	TGTGCCAGCAGTCGACCTCAGGGGGGAATTGTGACCGGGGAGCTGTTTTTT
-	TRBV7-9	TRBD2	TRBJ2-3	CASSLMTLAGWDRTDTQYF	TGTGCCAGCAGCTTAATGACGCTAGCGGGATGGGATAGGACAGATACGCAGTATTTT
-	TRBV7-9	-	TRBJ1-1	CASSLGYREQAFF	TGTGCCAGCAGCTTAGGATACAGGGAGCAAGCTTTCTTT
few	TRBV7-2	-	TRBJ1-5	CASSFSSGGSNQPQHF	TGTGCCAGCAGCTTTAGCTCGGGGGGGTCCAATCAGCCCCAGCATTTT
-	TRBV30	TRBD1	TRBJ1-2	CAWSDRAGGRLSYGYTF	TGTGCCTGGAGTGACAGGGCAGGGGGAAGGCTTAGCTATGGCTACACCTTC